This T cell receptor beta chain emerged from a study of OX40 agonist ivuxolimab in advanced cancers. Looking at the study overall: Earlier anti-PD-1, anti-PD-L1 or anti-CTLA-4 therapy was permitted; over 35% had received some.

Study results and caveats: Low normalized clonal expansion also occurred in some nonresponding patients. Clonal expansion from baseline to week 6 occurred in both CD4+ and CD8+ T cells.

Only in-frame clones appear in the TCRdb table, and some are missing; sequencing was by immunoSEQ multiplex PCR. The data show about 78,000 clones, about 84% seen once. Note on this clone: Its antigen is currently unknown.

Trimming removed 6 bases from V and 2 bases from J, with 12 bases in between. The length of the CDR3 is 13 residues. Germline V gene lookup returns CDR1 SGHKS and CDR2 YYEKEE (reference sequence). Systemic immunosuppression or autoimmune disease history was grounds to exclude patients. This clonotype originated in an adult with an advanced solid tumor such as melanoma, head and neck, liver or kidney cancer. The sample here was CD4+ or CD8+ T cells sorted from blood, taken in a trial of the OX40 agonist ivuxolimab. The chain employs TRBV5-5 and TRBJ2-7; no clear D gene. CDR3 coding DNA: TGTGCCAGCATATCTTTCGGTACCTACGAGCAGTACTTC. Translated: CASISFGTYEQYF.